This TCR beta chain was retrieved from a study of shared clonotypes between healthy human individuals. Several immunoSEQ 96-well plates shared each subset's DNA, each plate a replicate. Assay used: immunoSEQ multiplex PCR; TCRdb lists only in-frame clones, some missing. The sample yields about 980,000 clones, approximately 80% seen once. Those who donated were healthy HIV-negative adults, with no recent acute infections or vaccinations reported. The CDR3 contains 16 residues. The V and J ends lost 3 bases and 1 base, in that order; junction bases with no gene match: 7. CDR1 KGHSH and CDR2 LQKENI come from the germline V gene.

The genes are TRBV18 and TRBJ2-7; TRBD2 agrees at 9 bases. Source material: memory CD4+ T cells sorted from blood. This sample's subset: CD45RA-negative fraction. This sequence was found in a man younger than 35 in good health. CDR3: CASSPRFSGGSYEQYF. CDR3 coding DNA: TGTGCCAGCTCACCCCGGTTTAGCGGGGGTTCCTACGAGCAGTACTTC.